Detailed here is one TCR beta chain. Its antigen is as yet unknown. At one of its ends the junction is not consistent with the germline gene, which may arise from a read error. Researchers collected 9.5 to 10 milliliters of peripheral blood from every single donor. The data were taken from a study of blood T cells in healthy people across ages. Regarding the study as a whole: With age, beta diversity per million T cells declined roughly linearly, significantly by about 40. Naive T cell percentage strongly correlated with TCR beta diversity.

The second PCR ran about 6 to 11 cycles with a sample-barcoded 5' primer and J-beta primers. TCRdb re-derived calls from the 5' RACE reads in MiXCR, one entry per CDR3 protein. The sample holds some 710,000 distinct CDR3 sequences; 22% are singletons and the top ten take about 20%. The material sequenced was blood. The TCR comes from a man in his 70s in good health.

The CDR3 DNA reads as TGTGCCAGCAGTTACTTACCGGGATTCCCACCCTTT. It codes for CASSYLPGFPPF. This chain connects TRBV6-2 or TRBV6-3 to TRBJ1-1; D remains ambiguous. The CDR3 sequence is 12 residues long. Germline V gene data show CDR1 as MNHEY and CDR2 as SVGEGT.